The following is a T cell receptor beta chain sequence with its context. Original analysis: Cell counts per sample came from amplifying reference gene primers. Some clones are missing from TCRdb's copy, which holds only in-frame ones; the method was immunoSEQ multiplex PCR. V, J and clone size derive from that table, while D and trimming were established from the DNA sequence. Of some 95,000 clones listed, 75% to 85% are singletons. The CDR3 runs 12 residues. CDR1 is SNHLY, CDR2 FYNNEI, per germline. The V end lost 6 bases, the J end lost 2 bases, and 7 bases lay between the germline ends. This specimen belongs to a study of blood T cell repertoires in COVID-19. Overall study: Researchers got acute and convalescent COVID-19 samples from the United States, Italy and Spain. T cells, B-cell-depleted T cells, or PBMCs provided the cDNA or gDNA that served as material.

This sequence was found in a man aged 65 to 79 with acute or convalescent COVID-19. The sequenced material came from peripheral blood. The chain links TRBV2 to TRBJ1-1; D uncertain. CDR3: CASSRDNTEAFF. The CDR3, as DNA: TGTGCCAGCAGCCGGGATAACACTGAAGCTTTCTTT.